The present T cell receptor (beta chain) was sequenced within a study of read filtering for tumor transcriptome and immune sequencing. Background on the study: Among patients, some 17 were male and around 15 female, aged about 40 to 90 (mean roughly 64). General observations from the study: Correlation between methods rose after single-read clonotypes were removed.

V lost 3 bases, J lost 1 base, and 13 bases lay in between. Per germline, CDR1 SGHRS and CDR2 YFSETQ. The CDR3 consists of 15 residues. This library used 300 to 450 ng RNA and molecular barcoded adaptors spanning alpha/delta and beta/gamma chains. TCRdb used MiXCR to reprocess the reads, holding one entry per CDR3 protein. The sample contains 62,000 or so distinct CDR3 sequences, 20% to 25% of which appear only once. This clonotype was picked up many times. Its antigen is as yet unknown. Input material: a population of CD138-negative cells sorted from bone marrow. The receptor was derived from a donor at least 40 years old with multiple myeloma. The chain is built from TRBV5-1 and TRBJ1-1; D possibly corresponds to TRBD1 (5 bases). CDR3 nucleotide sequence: TGCGCCAGCAGCTCAGGGACTTTTGCGAACACTGAAGCTTTCTTT. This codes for CASSSGTFANTEAFF.